The clone carrying this T cell receptor (beta chain) was observed once. The J segment lost 0 bases and the V segment lost 4 bases, leaving 2 bases of the junction unmatched. This CDR3 is 15 amino acids long. Germline V gene data show CDR1 as MNHEY and CDR2 as SMNVEV (reference sequence). Those who participated ranged in age from roughly 18 to 90 years and resided in approximately 26 US areas. Self-reported history from a screening survey and questionnaire set each donor's cohort. The record originates from a study of blood T cell repertoires in COVID-19. As for the study in general: The origin of the acute and convalescent COVID-19 samples was the United States, Italy and Spain.

Under the authors' procedure: Reference gene primer amplification yielded estimated nucleated cell counts. Clones were read by immunoSEQ multiplex PCR, and TCRdb kept only the in-frame ones, dropping some. That table gives V, J and clone size, and the DNA gave D and trimming. The table includes fewer than 350,000 clones, 89% detected once. The rearrangement links TRBV27 to TRBJ2-3, with 9 bases fitting TRBD1. The receptor was derived from a man in his sixties who had recovered from COVID-19. Material: PBMCs or T cells enriched from blood (not recorded which). The CDR3 region has the DNA TGTGCCAGCAGTTACAGGGGGCTAAGCACAGATACGCAGTATTTT. Amino acids: CASSYRGLSTDTQYF.